The present TCR beta chain was sequenced within a study of a mutant IDH1 vaccine in newly diagnosed glioma. Whole-study context: Treated individuals were approximately 60% male and approximately 38% female, averaging roughly 44 years of age. Pretreatment consisted of radiotherapy, temozolomide, or both, with most receiving both.

Time point noted: baseline, week 1 (first vaccination visit). Treatment: pre-vaccination baseline after standard-of-care therapy. Donors harbored newly found WHO grade 3 or 4 IDH1-mutant, ATRX-lost astrocytomas. This CDR3 comprises 14 residues. Trimming removed 2 bases from V and 4 bases from J, with 12 bases in between. CDR1 is GTSNPN and CDR2 is SVGIG in the germline V gene (reference sequence). Study findings and constraints: Pseudoprogression seemed unlinked to shifts in top peripheral T cell clonotypes.

Using immunoSEQ multiplex PCR, the repertoire was profiled, and TCRdb retains in-frame clones only, with some absent. The sample lists 95,000 to 100,000 clones, 70% to 90% seen once, with less than 0.65% in the top ten. Turning to this clone: Antigen unknown.

V and J are TRBV30 and TRBJ2-1; tentative D call: TRBD2 (5 bases). Sample: PBMCs, taken from a glioma patient treated with radiotherapy, temozolomide or both. The sequence was collected from a woman aged 45-65 years with glioma. CDR3 nucleotides: TGTGCCTGGAGTTCGAGGGCTCCGTACAATGAGCAGTTCTTC. Translating it yields CAWSSRAPYNEQFF.